This T cell receptor (beta chain) was recovered during a study of T cell responses to AZD1222 COVID-19 vaccine. TCRdb keeps only in-frame clones here, not all; method: immunoSEQ multiplex PCR. Here the sample spans around 150,000 clones, about 80% being singletons. This clone was seen a few times. V dropped 4 bases and J dropped 1 base, with 20 bases sitting between them. This CDR3 spans 18 amino acids. In germline, CDR1 is SGHDN, CDR2 FVKESK. Material: peripheral blood, obtained on day 0 of AZD1222 vaccination. The rearrangement joins TRBV14 to TRBJ2-1; a possible D gene is TRBD2 (7 bases). The TCR sequence derives from an adult in good health. The CDR3 DNA reads as TGTGCCAGCAGCCTAGCCGGGGGGCGTCGGCCTTCCTACAATGAGCAGTTCTTC. Translated: CASSLAGGRRPSYNEQFF. Variable domain in full (rest from reference TRBV14 and TRBJ2-1): EAGVTQFPSHSVIEKGQTVTLRCDPISGHDNLYWYRRVMGKEIKFLLHFVKESKQDESGMPNNRFLAERTGGTYSTLKVQPAELEDSGVYFCASSLAGGRRPSYNEQFFGPGTRLTVL.